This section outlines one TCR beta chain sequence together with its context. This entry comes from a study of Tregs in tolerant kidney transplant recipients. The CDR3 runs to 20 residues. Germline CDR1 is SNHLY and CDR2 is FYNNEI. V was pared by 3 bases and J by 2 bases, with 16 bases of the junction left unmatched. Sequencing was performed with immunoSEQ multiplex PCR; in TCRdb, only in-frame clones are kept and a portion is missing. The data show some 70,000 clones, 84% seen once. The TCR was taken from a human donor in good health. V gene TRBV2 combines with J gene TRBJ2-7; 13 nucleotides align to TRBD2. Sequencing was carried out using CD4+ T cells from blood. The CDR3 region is CASSDRGLAGALGWAYEQYF. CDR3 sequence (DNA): TGTGCCAGCAGTGACCGAGGACTAGCGGGAGCTCTAGGATGGGCCTACGAGCAGTACTTC.